This T cell receptor (beta chain) was identified during a study of T cell responses to AZD1222 COVID-19 vaccine. Clones were read by immunoSEQ multiplex PCR, and TCRdb kept only the in-frame ones, dropping some. The data contain some 83,000 clones, 89% of them seen just once; the ten biggest clones take up approximately 5%. Findings and caveats of the study: Repertoires were obtained only post-peak T cell response. Clonal diversity may have been underestimated, and the donors were mostly white British, with more females than males. Among vaccine-associated CD4 TCRs, coverage spanned spike, with dominance at 160-218 and 743-854.

Germline CDR1 reads GTSNPN; CDR2 reads SVGIG (reference sequence). V was shortened by 2 bases and J by 7 bases, with 12 bases between the two germline ends. The CDR3 runs to 13 residues. This clone turned up a few times. The antigen is undetermined. The clonotype originates from an adult who received the AZD1222 COVID-19 vaccine. V is TRBV30 and J is TRBJ1-5; D remains unclear. Sequencing used peripheral blood, obtained 28 days after the second AZD1222 dose. In nucleotides, the CDR3 is TGTGCCTGGAGTAAATTCTTAGACCAGCCCCAGCATTTT. Translation gives CAWSKFLDQPQHF. Together with reference TRBV30 and TRBJ1-5, the CDR3 gives the full variable domain: SQTIHQWPATLVQPVGSPLSLECTVEGTSNPNLYWYRQAAGRGLQLLFYSVGIGQISSEVPQNLSASRPQDRQFILSSKKLLLSDSGFYLCAWSKFLDQPQHFGDGTRLSIL.